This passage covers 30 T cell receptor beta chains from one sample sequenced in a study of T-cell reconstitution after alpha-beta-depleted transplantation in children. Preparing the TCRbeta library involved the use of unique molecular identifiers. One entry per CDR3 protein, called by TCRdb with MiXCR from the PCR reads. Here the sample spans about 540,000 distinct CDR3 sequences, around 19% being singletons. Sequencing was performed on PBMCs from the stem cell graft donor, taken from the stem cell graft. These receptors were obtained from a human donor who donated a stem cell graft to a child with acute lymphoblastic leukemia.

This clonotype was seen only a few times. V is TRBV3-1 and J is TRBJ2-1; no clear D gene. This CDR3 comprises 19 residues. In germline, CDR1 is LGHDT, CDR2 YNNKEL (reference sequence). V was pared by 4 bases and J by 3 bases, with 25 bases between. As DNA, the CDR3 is TGTGCCAGCAGCCGACGAGGACCACTCTCTCTAGTGGACTACAATGAGCAGTTCTTC. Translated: CASSRRGPLSLVDYNEQFF.

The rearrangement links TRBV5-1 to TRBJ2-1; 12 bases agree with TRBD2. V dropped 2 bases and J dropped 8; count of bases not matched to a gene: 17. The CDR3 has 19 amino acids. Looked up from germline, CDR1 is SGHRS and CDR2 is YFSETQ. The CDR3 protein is CASSFRLAGGPSVFHEQFF. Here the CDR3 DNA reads TGCGCCAGCAGCTTTCGCCTAGCGGGAGGGCCGAGCGTTTTCCATGAGCAGTTCTTC. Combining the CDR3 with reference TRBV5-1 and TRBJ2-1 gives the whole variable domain KAGVTQTPRYLIKTRGQQVTLSCSPISGHRSVSWYQQTPGQGLQFLFEYFSETQRNKGNFPGRFSGRQFSNSRSEMNVSTLELGDSALYLCASSFRLAGGPSVFHEQFFGPGTRLTVL.

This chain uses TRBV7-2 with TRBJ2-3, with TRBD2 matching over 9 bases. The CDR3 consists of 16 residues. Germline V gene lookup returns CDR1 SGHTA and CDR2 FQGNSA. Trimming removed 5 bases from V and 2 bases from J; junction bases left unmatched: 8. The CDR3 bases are TGTGCCAGCAGCCCACGACTAGCGGTAGTCACAGATACGCAGTATTTT. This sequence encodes CASSPRLAVVTDTQYF.

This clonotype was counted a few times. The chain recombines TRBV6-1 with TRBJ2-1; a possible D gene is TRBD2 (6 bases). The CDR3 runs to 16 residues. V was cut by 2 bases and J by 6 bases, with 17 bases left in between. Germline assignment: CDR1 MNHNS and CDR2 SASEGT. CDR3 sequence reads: CASSEKEEGGGNEQFF. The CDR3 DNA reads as TGTGCCAGCAGTGAAAAAGAGGAGGGTGGGGGCAATGAGCAGTTCTTC.

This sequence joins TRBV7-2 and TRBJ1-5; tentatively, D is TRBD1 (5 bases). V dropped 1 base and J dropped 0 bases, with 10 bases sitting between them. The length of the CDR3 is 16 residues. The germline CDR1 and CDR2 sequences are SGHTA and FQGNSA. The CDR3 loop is CASSLEGAYSNQPQHF. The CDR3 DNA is TGTGCCAGCAGCTTAGAAGGGGCTTATAGCAATCAGCCCCAGCATTTT.

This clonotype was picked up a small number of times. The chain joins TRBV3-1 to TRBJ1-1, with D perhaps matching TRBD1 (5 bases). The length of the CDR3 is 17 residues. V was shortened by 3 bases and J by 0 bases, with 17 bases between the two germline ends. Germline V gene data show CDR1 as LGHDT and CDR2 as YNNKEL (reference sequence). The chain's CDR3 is CASSHGTSHGVNTEAFF. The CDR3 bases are TGTGCCAGCAGCCACGGGACTTCCCACGGGGTGAACACTGAAGCTTTCTTT.

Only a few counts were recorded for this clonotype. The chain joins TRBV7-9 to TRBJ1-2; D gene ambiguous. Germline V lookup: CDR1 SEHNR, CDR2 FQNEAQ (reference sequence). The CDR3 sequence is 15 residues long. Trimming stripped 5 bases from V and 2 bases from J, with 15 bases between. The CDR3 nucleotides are TGTGCCAGCAGCCTCGGTGGGCCGGAGAACTATGGCTACACCTTC. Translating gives CASSLGGPENYGYTF. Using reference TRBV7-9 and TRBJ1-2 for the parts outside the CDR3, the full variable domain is DTGVSQNPRHKITKRGQNVTFRCDPISEHNRLYWYRQTLGQGPEFLTYFQNEAQLEKSRLLSDRFSAERPKGSFSTLEIQRTEQGDSAMYLCASSLGGPENYGYTFGSGTRLTVV.

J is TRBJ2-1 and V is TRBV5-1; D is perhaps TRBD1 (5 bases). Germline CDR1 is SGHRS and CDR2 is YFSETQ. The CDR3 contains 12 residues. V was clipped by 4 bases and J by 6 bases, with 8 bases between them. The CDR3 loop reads CASSQTANEQFF. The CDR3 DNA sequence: TGCGCCAGCAGCCAGACAGCCAATGAGCAGTTCTTC.

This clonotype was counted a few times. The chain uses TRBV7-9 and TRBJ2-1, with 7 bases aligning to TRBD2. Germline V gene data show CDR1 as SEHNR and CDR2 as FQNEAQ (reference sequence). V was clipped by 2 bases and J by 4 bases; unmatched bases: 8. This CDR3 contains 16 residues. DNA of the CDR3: TGTGCCAGCAGCTTACGAGCGGGGATAGGGTACAATGAGCAGTTCTTC. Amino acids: CASSLRAGIGYNEQFF.

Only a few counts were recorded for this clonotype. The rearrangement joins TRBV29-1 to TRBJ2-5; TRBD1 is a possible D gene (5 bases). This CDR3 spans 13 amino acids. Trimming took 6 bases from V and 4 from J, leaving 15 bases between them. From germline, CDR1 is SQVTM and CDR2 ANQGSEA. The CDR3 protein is CSVSQGSTETQYF. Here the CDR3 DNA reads TGCAGCGTCTCTCAGGGTTCCACAGAGACCCAGTACTTC.

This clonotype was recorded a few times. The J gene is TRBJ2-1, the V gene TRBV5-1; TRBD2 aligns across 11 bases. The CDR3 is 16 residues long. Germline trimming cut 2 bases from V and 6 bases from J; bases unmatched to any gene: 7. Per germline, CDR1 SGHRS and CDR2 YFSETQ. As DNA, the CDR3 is TGCGCCAGCAGCTTCACATCCGGGACTAGCGGCAATGAGCAGTTCTTC. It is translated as CASSFTSGTSGNEQFF. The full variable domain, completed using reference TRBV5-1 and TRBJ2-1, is KAGVTQTPRYLIKTRGQQVTLSCSPISGHRSVSWYQQTPGQGLQFLFEYFSETQRNKGNFPGRFSGRQFSNSRSEMNVSTLELGDSALYLCASSFTSGTSGNEQFFGPGTRLTVL.

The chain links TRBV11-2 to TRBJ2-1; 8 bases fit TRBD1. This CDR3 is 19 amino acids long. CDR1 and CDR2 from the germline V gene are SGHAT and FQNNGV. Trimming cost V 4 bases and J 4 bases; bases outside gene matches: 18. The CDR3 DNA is TGTGCCAGCAGCTCACCGGGACAGGCATTGATGGTAGAGTACAATGAGCAGTTCTTC. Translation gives CASSSPGQALMVEYNEQFF.

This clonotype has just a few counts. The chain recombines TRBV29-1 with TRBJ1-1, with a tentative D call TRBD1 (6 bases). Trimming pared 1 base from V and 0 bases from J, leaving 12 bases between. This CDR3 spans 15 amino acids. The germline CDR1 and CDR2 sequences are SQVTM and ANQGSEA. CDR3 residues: CSVEGHQGLNTEAFF. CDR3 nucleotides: TGCAGCGTTGAAGGTCACCAGGGGCTGAACACTGAAGCTTTCTTT.

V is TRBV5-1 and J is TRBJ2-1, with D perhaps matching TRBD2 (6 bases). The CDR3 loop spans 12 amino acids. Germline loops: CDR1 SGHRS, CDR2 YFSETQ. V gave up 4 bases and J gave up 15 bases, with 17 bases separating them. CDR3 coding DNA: TGCGCCAGCAGCCTCGGGGCTAGCGTTTGGTTCTTC. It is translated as CASSLGASVWFF.

The CDR3 is CASSLVTSGMGETQYF. The CDR3 DNA sequence: TGTGCCAGCAGCTTGGTGACTAGCGGGATGGGGGAGACCCAGTACTTC. The genes are TRBV11-2 and TRBJ2-5; 11 bases fit TRBD2. V lost 3 bases and J lost 5; bases outside the gene matches: 8. In germline, CDR1 is SGHAT, CDR2 FQNNGV. The CDR3 totals 16 residues.

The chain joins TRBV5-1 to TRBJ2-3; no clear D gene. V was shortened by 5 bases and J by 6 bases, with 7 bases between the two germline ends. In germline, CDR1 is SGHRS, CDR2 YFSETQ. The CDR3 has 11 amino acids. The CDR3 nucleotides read TGCGCCAGCAGTTATAACGATACGCAGTATTTT. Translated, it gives CASSYNDTQYF.

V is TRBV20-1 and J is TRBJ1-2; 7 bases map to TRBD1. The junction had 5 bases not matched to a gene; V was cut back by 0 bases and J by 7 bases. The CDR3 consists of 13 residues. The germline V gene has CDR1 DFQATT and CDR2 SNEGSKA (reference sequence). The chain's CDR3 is CSARDQGVGGYTF. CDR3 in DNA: TGCAGTGCTAGAGATCAGGGGGTCGGTGGCTACACCTTC.

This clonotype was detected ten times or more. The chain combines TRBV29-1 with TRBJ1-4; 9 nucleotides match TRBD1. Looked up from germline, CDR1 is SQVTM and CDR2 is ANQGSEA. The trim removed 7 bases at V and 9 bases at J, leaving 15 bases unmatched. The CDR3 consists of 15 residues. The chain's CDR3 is CSAPSPGQGSKKLFF. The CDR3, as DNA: TGCAGCGCCCCCTCGCCGGGACAGGGATCGAAAAAACTGTTTTTT.

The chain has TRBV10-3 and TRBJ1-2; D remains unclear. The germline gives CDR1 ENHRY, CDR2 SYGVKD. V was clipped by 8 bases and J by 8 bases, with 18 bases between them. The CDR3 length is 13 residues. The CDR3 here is CAIARQPAKGYTF. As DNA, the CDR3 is TGTGCCATCGCACGCCAGCCCGCGAAGGGCTACACCTTC.

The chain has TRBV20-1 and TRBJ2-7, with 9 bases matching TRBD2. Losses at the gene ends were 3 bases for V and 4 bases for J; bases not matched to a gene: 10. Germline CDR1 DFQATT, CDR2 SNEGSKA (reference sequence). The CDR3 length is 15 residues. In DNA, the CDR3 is TGCAGTGCTAGGTTGGGGCTAGCGGGGAGTTACGAGCAGTACTTC. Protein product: CSARLGLAGSYEQYF.

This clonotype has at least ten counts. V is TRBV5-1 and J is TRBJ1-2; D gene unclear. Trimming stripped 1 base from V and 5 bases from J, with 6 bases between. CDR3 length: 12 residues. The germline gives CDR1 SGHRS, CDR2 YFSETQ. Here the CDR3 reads CASSLTDYGYTF. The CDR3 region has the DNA TGCGCCAGCAGCTTGACAGATTATGGCTACACCTTC.

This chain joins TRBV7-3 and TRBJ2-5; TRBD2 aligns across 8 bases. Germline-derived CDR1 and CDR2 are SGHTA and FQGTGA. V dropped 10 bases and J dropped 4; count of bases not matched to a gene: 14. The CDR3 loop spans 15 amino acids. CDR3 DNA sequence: TGTGCCACCTTAAGCGGGAGAGCTTGGTTAGAGACCCAGTACTTC. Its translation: CATLSGRAWLETQYF.

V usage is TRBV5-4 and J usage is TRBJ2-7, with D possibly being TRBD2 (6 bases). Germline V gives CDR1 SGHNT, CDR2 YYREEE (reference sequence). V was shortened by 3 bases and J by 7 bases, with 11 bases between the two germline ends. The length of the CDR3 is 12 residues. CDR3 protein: CASSWYAGEQYF. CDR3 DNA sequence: TGTGCCAGCAGCTGGTACGCGGGGGAGCAGTACTTC.

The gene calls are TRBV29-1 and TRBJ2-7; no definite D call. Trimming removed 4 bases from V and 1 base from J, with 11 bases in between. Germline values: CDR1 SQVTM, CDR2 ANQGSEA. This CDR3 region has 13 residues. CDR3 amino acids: CSVVTAVSYEQYF. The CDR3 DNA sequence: TGCAGCGTTGTGACGGCAGTATCCTACGAGCAGTACTTC.

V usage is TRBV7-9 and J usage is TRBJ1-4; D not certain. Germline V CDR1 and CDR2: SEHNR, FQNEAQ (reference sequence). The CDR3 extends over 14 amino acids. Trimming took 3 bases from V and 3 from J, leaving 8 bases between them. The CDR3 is CASSFMGPNEKLFF. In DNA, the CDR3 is TGTGCCAGCAGCTTCATGGGCCCTAATGAAAAACTGTTTTTT.

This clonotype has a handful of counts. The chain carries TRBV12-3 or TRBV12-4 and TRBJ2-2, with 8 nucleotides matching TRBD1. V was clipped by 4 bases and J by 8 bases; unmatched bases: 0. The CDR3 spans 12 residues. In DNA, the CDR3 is TGTGCCAGCAGTTACAGGGGGGGGGAGCTGTTTTTT. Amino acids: CASSYRGGELFF.

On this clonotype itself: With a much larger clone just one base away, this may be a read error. The CDR3 is CASSRGAPGATEALF. CDR3 DNA sequence: TGCGCCAGCAGCCGTGGCGCCCCAGGGGCCACTGAAGCTCTCTTT. The rearrangement uses TRBV5-1 and TRBJ1-1; D is possibly TRBD1 (6 bases). Germline V gene lookup returns CDR1 SGHRS and CDR2 YFSETQ. CDR3 length: 15 residues.

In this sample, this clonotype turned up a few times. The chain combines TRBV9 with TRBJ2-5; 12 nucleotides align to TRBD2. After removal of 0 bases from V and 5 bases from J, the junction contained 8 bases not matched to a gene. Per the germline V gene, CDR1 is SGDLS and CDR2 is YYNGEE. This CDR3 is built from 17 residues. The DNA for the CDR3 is TGTGCCAGCAGCGTAGGTCCTAGCGGGAGGGCCTCGGAGACCCAGTACTTC. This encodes CASSVGPSGRASETQYF.

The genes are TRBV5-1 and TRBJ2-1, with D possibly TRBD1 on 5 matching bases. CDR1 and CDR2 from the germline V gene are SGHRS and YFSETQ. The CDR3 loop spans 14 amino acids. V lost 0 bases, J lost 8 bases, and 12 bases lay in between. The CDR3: CASSLVGRVDEQFF. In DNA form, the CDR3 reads TGCGCCAGCAGCTTGGTGGGCAGGGTGGATGAGCAGTTCTTC.

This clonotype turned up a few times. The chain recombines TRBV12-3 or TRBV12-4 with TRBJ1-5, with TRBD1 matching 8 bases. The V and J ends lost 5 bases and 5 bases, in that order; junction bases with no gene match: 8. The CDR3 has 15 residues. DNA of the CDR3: TGTGCCAGCAGTCCCCAGGGGGCGCGGGATCAGCCCCAGCATTTT. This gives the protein CASSPQGARDQPQHF.